This entry features one TCR beta chain sequence. Antigen specificity is unknown. The entry originates in a study of CD8 T cells in ankylosing spondylitis. Study-wide findings and caveats: Previously reported in reactive arthritis synovial fluid and blood were some of the motif variants. Clones linked to disease were reported to show significant enrichment in matched ankylosing spondylitis synovial fluid.

One entry per CDR3 protein, called by TCRdb with MiXCR from the 5' RACE reads. The table has under 300,000 distinct CDR3 sequences, around 9.2% seen once. CDR1 and CDR2 (germline): DFQATT, SNEGSKA (reference sequence). The CDR3 covers 13 residues. With 0 bases removed from V and 5 bases from J, the gap between germline ends came to 10 bases. The chain is built from TRBV20-1 and TRBJ2-5; D remains ambiguous. The clonotype was recovered from a male donor with ankylosing spondylitis or in good health (not recorded which). The specimen was blood, either unsorted or a sorted T cell fraction (not recorded which). This CDR3 is CSARDLAAETQYF. The CDR3 DNA reads TGCAGTGCTAGAGACCTCGCCGCGGAGACCCAGTACTTC.